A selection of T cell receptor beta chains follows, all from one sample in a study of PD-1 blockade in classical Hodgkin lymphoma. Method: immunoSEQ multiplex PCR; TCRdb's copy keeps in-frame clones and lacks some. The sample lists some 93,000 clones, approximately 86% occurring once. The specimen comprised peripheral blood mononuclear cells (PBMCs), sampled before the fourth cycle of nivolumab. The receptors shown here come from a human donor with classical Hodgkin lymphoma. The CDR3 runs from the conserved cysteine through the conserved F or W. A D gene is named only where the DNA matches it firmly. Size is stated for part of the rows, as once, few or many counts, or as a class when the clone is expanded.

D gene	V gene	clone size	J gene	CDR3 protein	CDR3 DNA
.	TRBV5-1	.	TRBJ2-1	CASSIGRYNEQFF	TGCGCCAGCAGCATAGGGAGGTACAATGAGCAGTTCTTC
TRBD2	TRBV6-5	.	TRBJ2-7	CASSSRQLAVNEQYF	TGTGCCAGCAGTTCTCGGCAGCTAGCGGTCAACGAGCAGTACTTC
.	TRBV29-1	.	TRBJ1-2	CRPVRTGPIFTSNYGYTF	TGCAGGCCAGTAAGAACAGGACCCATCTTTACGTCTAACTATGGCTACACCTTC
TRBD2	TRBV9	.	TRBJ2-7	CASSQGGSGRAGEQYF	TGTGCCAGCAGCCAGGGCGGGAGCGGGAGGGCCGGAGAGCAGTACTTC
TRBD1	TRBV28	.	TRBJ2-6	CASSPRPGQRSSSGANVLTF	TGTGCCAGCAGTCCCCGACCGGGACAGCGATCCTCCTCTGGGGCCAACGTCCTGACTTTC
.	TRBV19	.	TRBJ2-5	CASSIRRGSGGQETQYF	TGTGCCAGTAGTATACGGAGGGGTAGTGGGGGTCAAGAGACCCAGTACTTC
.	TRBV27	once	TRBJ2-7	CASSPRGGGGTTYEQYF	TGTGCCAGCAGTCCCAGGGGAGGGGGGGGCACTACCTACGAGCAGTACTTC
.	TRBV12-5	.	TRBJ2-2	CASGFWLGGTGELFF	TGTGCTAGTGGTTTCTGGCTAGGCGGCACCGGGGAGCTGTTTTTT
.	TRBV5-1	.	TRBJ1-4	CASSVTGTKNEKLFF	TGCGCCAGCAGCGTAACCGGGACAAAAAATGAAAAACTGTTTTTT
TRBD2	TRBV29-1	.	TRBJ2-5	CSVPGGGPLQETQYF	TGCAGCGTTCCCGGGGGAGGGCCGCTCCAAGAGACCCAGTACTTC
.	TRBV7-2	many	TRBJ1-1	CASSDLTGFTEAFF	TGTGCCAGCAGCGATCTTACAGGGTTCACTGAAGCTTTCTTT
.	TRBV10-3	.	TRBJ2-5	CAISGSGAETQYF	TGTGCCATCAGTGGAAGCGGAGCAGAGACCCAGTACTTC
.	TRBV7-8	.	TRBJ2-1	CASSLGAAHNEQFF	TGTGCCAGCAGCTTGGGAGCGGCCCACAATGAGCAGTTCTTC
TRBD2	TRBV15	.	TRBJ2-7	CATSMLLSGGEQYF	TGTGCCACCAGCATGTTATTGTCGGGGGGCGAGCAGTACTTC
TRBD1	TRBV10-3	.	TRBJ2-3	CAISESGQGLRDTQYF	TGTGCCATCAGTGAGTCCGGACAGGGGTTGAGAGATACGCAGTATTTT
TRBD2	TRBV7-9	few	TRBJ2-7	CASSPGTSLYEQYF	TGTGCCAGCAGTCCCGGGACTAGTCTGTACGAGCAGTACTTC
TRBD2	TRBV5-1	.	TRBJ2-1	CASSFSAGVINEQFF	TGCGCCAGCAGCTTCTCAGCGGGAGTAATCAATGAGCAGTTCTTC
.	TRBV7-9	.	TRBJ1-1	CASSLDTNTEAFF	TGTGCCAGCAGCTTAGACACGAACACTGAAGCTTTCTTT
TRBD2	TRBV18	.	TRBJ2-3	CASSPGTSGSGNTQYF	TGTGCCAGCTCACCAGGGACTAGCGGGAGTGGAAATACGCAGTATTTT
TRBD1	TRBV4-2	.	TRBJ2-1	CASSQESRTGYNEQFF	TGTGCCAGCAGCCAAGAGTCAAGGACAGGGTATAATGAGCAGTTCTTC
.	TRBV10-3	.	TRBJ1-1	CAIRSTGNTEAFF	TGTGCCATCAGATCGACAGGGAACACTGAAGCTTTCTTT
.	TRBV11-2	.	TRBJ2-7	CASSLYEQYF	TGTGCCAGCAGCTTATACGAGCAGTACTTC
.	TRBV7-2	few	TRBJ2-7	CASTEGLSPYEQYF	TGTGCCAGCACGGAGGGATTATCCCCCTACGAGCAGTACTTC
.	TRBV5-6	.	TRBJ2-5	CASSSQVGGSQETQYF	TGTGCCAGCAGCTCCCAAGTTGGCGGCTCCCAAGAGACCCAGTACTTC
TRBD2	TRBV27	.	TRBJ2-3	CASSLFGGRATDTQYF	TGTGCCAGCAGTTTATTTGGCGGGAGGGCTACAGATACGCAGTATTTT
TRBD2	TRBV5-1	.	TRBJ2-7	CASSSGGTLSYEQYF	TGCGCCAGCAGCTCCGGGGGGACCCTCTCCTACGAGCAGTACTTC
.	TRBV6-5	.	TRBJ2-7	CASSSPPRKYEQYF	TGTGCCAGCAGTTCCCCCCCCCGGAAGTACGAGCAGTACTTC